Each of the 30 T cell receptor beta chains below was sequenced from the same sample in a study of identical twins. Via MiXCR, TCRdb re-called the 5' RACE reads, giving one row per CDR3 protein. The sample has some 460,000 distinct CDR3 sequences, 11% to 15% seen once; the top ten hold about 0.52%. Separately, the same data were catalogued under a study of yellow fever vaccine responses in identical twins.

What was sequenced was CD4+ T cells sorted from blood. These receptors were taken from a young woman in good health.

The chain has TRBV14 and TRBJ2-7; 11 positions agree with TRBD2. The junction had 6 bases not matched to a gene; V was cut back by 6 bases and J by 5 bases. Germline CDR1 is SGHDN and CDR2 is FVKESK. The CDR3 is made up of 14 amino acids. The CDR3 DNA reads as TGTGCCAGCAGATTAGCGGGAGGGCCCCACGAGCAGTACTTC. Protein product: CASRLAGGPHEQYF.

The V and J genes are TRBV29-1 and TRBJ2-7, with a possible D match to TRBD2 (5 bases). The V gene lost 0 bases and the J gene lost 5 bases, with 11 bases spanning the gap. The CDR3 sequence is 13 residues long. The germline V gene encodes CDR1 SQVTM and CDR2 ANQGSEA. CDR3 in amino acids: CSVEDGWGDEQYF. The CDR3 DNA reads TGCAGCGTTGAAGATGGATGGGGAGACGAGCAGTACTTC.

There are a few counts of this clonotype. This rearrangement joins TRBV20-1 to TRBJ2-1; D not resolved. CDR1 DFQATT and CDR2 SNEGSKA come from the germline V gene (reference sequence). Trimming shortened V by 6 bases and J by 2 bases, and 14 bases separated the two germline ends. The CDR3 runs 14 residues. The CDR3 reads CSATLTGTYNEQFF. The CDR3 DNA reads TGCAGTGCAACCCTTACGGGCACCTACAATGAGCAGTTCTTC.

In this sample, this clonotype turned up many times. The gene calls are TRBV7-9 and TRBJ2-1; D gene uncertain. Germline V CDR1 and CDR2: SEHNR, FQNEAQ (reference sequence). This CDR3 has 16 amino acids. The germline V and J ends were trimmed by 1 base and 0 bases, with 10 bases remaining between them. The CDR3 nucleotides read TGTGCCAGCAGCTTAGGAGGCCCAAGCTCCTACAATGAGCAGTTCTTC. Translating gives CASSLGGPSSYNEQFF.

This clonotype was counted a few times. The V gene is TRBV9, the J gene TRBJ2-1, with 8 bases aligning to TRBD2. The V gene's germline CDR1 is SGDLS and CDR2 YYNGEE. J lost 4 bases, V lost 0 bases, and 3 bases had no gene match. This CDR3 region has 15 residues. CDR3 DNA: TGTGCCAGCAGCGTAGATAGCGGGGCATACAATGAGCAGTTCTTC. Residues: CASSVDSGAYNEQFF. The complete variable domain, with remaining parts taken from reference TRBV9 and TRBJ2-1, reads DSGVTQTPKHLITATGQRVTLRCSPRSGDLSVYWYQQSLDQGLQFLIQYYNGEERAKGNILERFSAQQFPDLHSELNLSSLELGDSALYFCASSVDSGAYNEQFFGPGTRLTVL.

V usage is TRBV12-3 or TRBV12-4 and J usage is TRBJ1-6; 8 bases are shared with TRBD1. V dropped 6 bases and J dropped 6; count of bases not matched to a gene: 4. CDR3 length: 14 amino acids. The CDR3 region has the DNA TGTGCCAGCAGCGACAGGGGAGCTAATTCACCCCTCCACTTT. Its protein is CASSDRGANSPLHF.

The chain carries TRBV7-2 and TRBJ2-1; 7 bases are shared with TRBD2. V gave up 5 bases and J gave up 6 bases; unmatched junction bases: 7. The length of the CDR3 is 14 residues. Germline-derived CDR1 and CDR2 are SGHTA and FQGNSA. The CDR3 nucleotides read TGTGCCAGCAGCCAGAGCGGGATCCCCAATGAGCAGTTCTTC. It codes for CASSQSGIPNEQFF.

This chain connects TRBV28 to TRBJ2-2; D is uncertain. V was shortened by 1 base and J by 7 bases, with 10 bases between the two germline ends. Germline V gene data show CDR1 as MDHEN and CDR2 as SYDVKM. The CDR3 runs 14 residues. CDR3 in DNA: TGTGCCAGCAGTTTATTTGAGTCCGGCGGGGAGCTGTTTTTT. Translated, it gives CASSLFESGGELFF.

The chain carries TRBV7-8 and TRBJ2-7; D may be TRBD2 (6 bases). V lost 5 bases, J lost 6 bases, and 20 bases lay in between. The CDR3 covers 15 residues. In germline, CDR1 is SGHVS, CDR2 FQNEAQ. CDR3 nucleotide sequence: TGTGCCAGCAGCCATGACCCCACCCGGAGGGTCGAGCAGTACTTC. This gives the protein CASSHDPTRRVEQYF.

V and J are TRBV12-3 or TRBV12-4 and TRBJ1-1; D is unresolved. V was cut by 1 base and J by 1 base, with 10 bases left in between. The CDR3 covers 15 residues. Here the CDR3 reads CASSLVSGKNTEAFF. CDR3 DNA: TGTGCCAGCAGTTTAGTGAGCGGTAAGAACACTGAAGCTTTCTTT.

This clonotype was found a few times. The rearrangement links TRBV29-1 to TRBJ2-5; D remains ambiguous. This CDR3 has 13 residues. Germline V gene lookup returns CDR1 SQVTM and CDR2 ANQGSEA. Trimming left V 7 bases short and J 4 bases short, with 16 bases between. CDR3 region: CSAYRAPSETQYF. DNA for the CDR3: TGCAGCGCCTACCGGGCCCCGTCAGAGACCCAGTACTTC.

The gene calls are TRBV5-6 and TRBJ2-1, with 9 nucleotides matching TRBD2. CDR3 size: 14 residues. The ends lost 7 bases at V and 6 bases at J; junction bases unmatched: 8. The germline gives CDR1 SGHDT, CDR2 YYEEEE. CDR3 DNA sequence: TGTGCCAGCGGCGCCCTAGCGGGGCTCAATGAGCAGTTCTTC. Translated: CASGALAGLNEQFF.

The chain joins TRBV11-2 to TRBJ2-5; D is uncertain. From germline, CDR1 is SGHAT and CDR2 FQNNGV. The CDR3 length is 15 residues. V lost 6 bases and J 5 bases, leaving 19 bases between the germline ends. CDR3 DNA: TGTGCCAGCAGTCCAAAAATCGGGCGTCTGGAGACCCAGTACTTC. Its protein product is CASSPKIGRLETQYF.

The chain couples TRBV20-1 to TRBJ1-6, with a tentative D call TRBD1 (6 bases). Trimming pared 3 bases from V and 14 bases from J, leaving 23 bases between. Looked up from germline, CDR1 is DFQATT and CDR2 is SNEGSKA (reference sequence). The CDR3 length is 15 residues. The CDR3 region has the DNA TGCAGTGCTAGCGGGGGGGCGCTCGGGATGGGATCCCTCCACTTT. Its translation is CSASGGALGMGSLHF.

This chain uses TRBV6-1 with TRBJ1-1, with D unclear. The germline V gene has CDR1 MNHNS and CDR2 SASEGT. The CDR3 loop spans 15 amino acids. Trimming pared 5 bases from V and 3 bases from J, leaving 16 bases between. The CDR3 sequence: CASSPLLPWDTEAFF. The CDR3 DNA sequence: TGTGCCAGCAGTCCCTTACTACCGTGGGACACTGAAGCTTTCTTT.

This clonotype was counted only a few times. V is TRBV6-1 and J is TRBJ1-4; D ambiguous. The CDR3 has 11 residues. Trimming stripped 6 bases from V and 8 bases from J, with 7 bases between. CDR1 and CDR2 from the germline V gene are MNHNS and SASEGT. The CDR3 loop reads CASRVWEKLFF. The CDR3 nucleotides read TGTGCCAGCAGGGTCTGGGAAAAACTGTTTTTT.

This clonotype was picked up a small number of times. The J gene is TRBJ2-2, the V gene TRBV29-1, with D maybe TRBD1 (6 bases). The CDR3 has 12 residues. V dropped 8 bases and J dropped 6 bases, with 13 bases sitting between them. Germline V gene data show CDR1 as SQVTM and CDR2 as ANQGSEA. CDR3 sequence (DNA): TGCAGCATGACACAGGGATCCGGGGAGCTGTTTTTT. Encoded protein: CSMTQGSGELFF.

This clonotype was seen ten or more times. This chain connects TRBV24-1 to TRBJ2-3; a weak D match, TRBD1 (6 bases). Trimming removed 4 bases from V and 6 bases from J, with 16 bases in between. The germline V gene has CDR1 KGHDR and CDR2 SFDVKD. The CDR3 is 15 amino acids. The chain's CDR3 is CATSELKQGTDTQYF. The DNA for the CDR3 is TGTGCCACCAGTGAGTTGAAACAGGGTACTGATACGCAGTATTTT.

V and J are TRBV6-1 and TRBJ2-3; 9 bases are shared with TRBD2. The junction had 10 bases not matched to a gene; V was cut back by 4 bases and J by 2 bases. The germline gives CDR1 MNHNS, CDR2 SASEGT. This CDR3 spans 17 amino acids. The CDR3: CASSGGGGAWVTDTQYF. CDR3 sequence (DNA): TGTGCCAGCAGTGGCGGCGGGGGGGCTTGGGTCACAGATACGCAGTATTTT.

The CDR3 spells CASSESRTGSGELFF. The CDR3 region has the DNA TGCGCCAGCAGTGAGTCGAGGACAGGGTCCGGGGAGCTGTTTTTT. This chain connects TRBV10-1 to TRBJ2-2, with TRBD1 identical over 8 bases. The CDR3 loop spans 15 amino acids. Per germline, CDR1 WNHNN and CDR2 SYGVQD (reference sequence). V lost 0 bases to trimming and J lost 6 bases; unmatched junction nucleotides: 3.

The rearrangement links TRBV27 to TRBJ2-2; no definite D call. The CDR3 totals 14 residues. CDR1 is MNHEY, CDR2 SMNVEV, per germline (reference sequence). V was pared by 2 bases and J by 2 bases, with 6 bases between. The CDR3 protein is CASSLHRNTGELFF. Written as DNA, the CDR3 is TGTGCCAGCAGTTTACACAGAAACACCGGGGAGCTGTTTTTT.

This chain links TRBV6-1 with TRBJ1-1; D is undetermined. This CDR3 comprises 14 residues. The germline V gene encodes CDR1 MNHNS and CDR2 SASEGT. Trimming pared 10 bases from V and 2 bases from J, leaving 17 bases between. The CDR3 sequence: CATRFARLNTEAFF. The CDR3 nucleotides read TGTGCCACCAGGTTTGCGCGACTCAACACTGAAGCTTTCTTT.

Ten or more counts support this clonotype. This rearrangement joins TRBV12-3 or TRBV12-4 to TRBJ2-4; D might be TRBD1 (5 bases). Trimming took 5 bases from V and 6 from J, leaving 8 bases between them. The CDR3 runs 12 residues. The CDR3 DNA sequence: TGTGCCAGCAGTACGCAGGGAAACATTCAGTACTTC. This codes for CASSTQGNIQYF.

This rearrangement joins TRBV7-2 to TRBJ2-5; 10 bases agree with TRBD2. Germline V gene sequence: CDR1 SGHTA, CDR2 FQGNSA. With 6 bases clipped from V and 9 bases from J, the junction kept 16 bases outside the gene matches. This CDR3 is built from 16 residues. CDR3 nucleotides: TGTGCCAGCAGGGGTTGGACTAGCGGCCTTTTTGGGCCCCAGTACTTC. Its translation: CASRGWTSGLFGPQYF. Full variable domain (rest looked up from reference TRBV7-2 and TRBJ2-5): GAGVSQSPSNKVTEKGKDVELRCDPISGHTALYWYRQSLGQGLEFLIYFQGNSAPDKSGLPSDRFSAERTGGSVSTLTIQRTQQEDSAVYLCASRGWTSGLFGPQYFGPGTRLLVL.

This clonotype was picked up many times. The chain recombines TRBV10-3 with TRBJ1-1, with D unclear. The V and J ends lost 10 bases and 0 bases respectively, with 12 bases between them. CDR3 length: 13 residues. CDR1 is ENHRY, CDR2 SYGVKD, per germline. The CDR3: CATLQALNTEAFF. For the CDR3, the DNA is TGTGCCACCCTTCAGGCTTTGAACACTGAAGCTTTCTTT.

The chain employs TRBV4-3 and TRBJ2-1; 8 nucleotides match TRBD1. J gave up 7 bases and V 6 bases, and 5 bases lay outside the gene matches. Germline V gene sequence: CDR1 LGHNA, CDR2 YSLEER. The CDR3 loop spans 13 amino acids. The CDR3 bases are TGCGCCAGCAGGGGACAGGAGAGGAATGAGCAGTTCTTC. Translating gives CASRGQERNEQFF.

The chain couples TRBV28 to TRBJ2-7; no clear D gene. V gave up 3 bases and J gave up 1 base, with 13 bases separating them. Germline V gene lookup returns CDR1 MDHEN and CDR2 SYDVKM. There are 15 residues in the CDR3. CDR3 nucleotides: TGTGCCAGCAGTTTTTCGTACACAAAGTCCTACGAGCAGTACTTC. It codes for CASSFSYTKSYEQYF.

This clonotype has only a few counts. The V gene is TRBV6-2 or TRBV6-3, the J gene TRBJ2-1; no clear D. Germline lookup yields CDR1 MNHEY and CDR2 SVGEGT. The CDR3 has 13 amino acids. V lost 3 bases and J lost 13, with 16 bases in between. CDR3 sequence reads: CASSYLDGRGQFF. The CDR3 region has the DNA TGTGCCAGCAGTTATCTAGACGGACGAGGCCAGTTCTTC.

J is TRBJ2-2 and V is TRBV7-9, with 7 nucleotides matching TRBD2. Looked up from germline, CDR1 is SEHNR and CDR2 is FQNEAQ (reference sequence). V trimming: 0 bases; J trimming: 7 bases; junction bases outside the gene matches: 8. The CDR3 extends over 16 amino acids. The CDR3 nucleotides are TGTGCCAGCAGCTTAGCGGCGGGAGTCCGGAACGGGGAGCTGTTTTTT. Its protein is CASSLAAGVRNGELFF.

The chain combines TRBV24-1 with TRBJ2-5; 7 bases are shared with TRBD1. The CDR3 consists of 17 residues. The germline V gene encodes CDR1 KGHDR and CDR2 SFDVKD. V gave up 5 bases and J gave up 0 bases; unmatched junction bases: 11. The CDR3 DNA reads as TGTGCCACCAGTGGAAGCCGGGACAGATTCCACCAAGAGACCCAGTACTTC. It codes for CATSGSRDRFHQETQYF.